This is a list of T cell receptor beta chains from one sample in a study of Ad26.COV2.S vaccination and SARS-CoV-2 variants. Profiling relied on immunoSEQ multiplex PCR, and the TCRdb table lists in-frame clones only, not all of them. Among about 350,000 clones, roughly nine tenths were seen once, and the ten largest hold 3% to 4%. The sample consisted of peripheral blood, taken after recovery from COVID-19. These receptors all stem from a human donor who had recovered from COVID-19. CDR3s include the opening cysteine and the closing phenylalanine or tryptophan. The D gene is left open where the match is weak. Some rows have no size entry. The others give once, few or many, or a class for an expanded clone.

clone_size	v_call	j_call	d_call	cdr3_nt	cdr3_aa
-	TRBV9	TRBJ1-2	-	TGTGCCAGCAGCGTCCTCAGTAACTATGGCTACACCTTC	CASSVLSNYGYTF
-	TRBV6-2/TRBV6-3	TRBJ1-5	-	TGTGCCAGCAGTTACCAATCGGGGTTCAATCAGCCCCAGCATTTT	CASSYQSGFNQPQHF
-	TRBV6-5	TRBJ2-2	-	TGTGCCAGCAGTTACATGGCGTACACCGGGGAGCTGTTTTTT	CASSYMAYTGELFF
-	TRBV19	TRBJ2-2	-	TGTGCCAGTTCAGTGCGGGTCCCCGCGAACACCGGGGAGCTGTTTTTT	CASSVRVPANTGELFF
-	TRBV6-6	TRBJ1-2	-	TGTGCCAGCAGTGGACCCGGTGGGGTCATCTATGGCTACACCTTC	CASSGPGGVIYGYTF
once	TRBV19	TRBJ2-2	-	TGTGCCAGTAGTATAAGGGGACGGAACACCGGGGAGCTGTTTTTT	CASSIRGRNTGELFF
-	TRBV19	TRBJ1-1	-	TGTGCCAGTAGTATTGTCTCCACCAACACTGAAGCTTTCTTT	CASSIVSTNTEAFF
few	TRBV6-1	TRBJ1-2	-	TGTGCCAGCAGTGAAGGGCAGGGAGTAGGCTACACCTTC	CASSEGQGVGYTF
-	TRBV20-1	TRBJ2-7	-	TGCAGTGCCCGTCCGGAGCACGAGCAGTACTTC	CSARPEHEQYF
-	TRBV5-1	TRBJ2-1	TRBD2	TGCGCCAGCAGCTTGGGCCAGGGAGGGAATGAGCAGTTCTTC	CASSLGQGGNEQFF
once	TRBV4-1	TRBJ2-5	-	TGCGCCAGCAGCTTCCGGACAGGGAGGGAGGAGACCCAGTACTTC	CASSFRTGREETQYF
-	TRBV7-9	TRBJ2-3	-	TGTGCCAGCAGCTTAGTGGTTTGGACAGATACGCAGTATTTT	CASSLVVWTDTQYF
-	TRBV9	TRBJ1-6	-	TGTGCCAGCAGCGTCGTAGGGCAGAATAATTCACCCCTCCACTTT	CASSVVGQNNSPLHF
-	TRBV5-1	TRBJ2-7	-	TGCGCCAGCAGCGTCCGGGTAGGGGAATACTACGAGCAGTACTTC	CASSVRVGEYYEQYF
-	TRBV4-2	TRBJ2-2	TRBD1	TGTGCCAGCAGCCAGGGACAGCCAACCGGGGAGCTGTTTTTT	CASSQGQPTGELFF
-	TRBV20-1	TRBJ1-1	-	TGCAGTGCCAGGGAGTTCACTGAAGCTTTCTTT	CSAREFTEAFF
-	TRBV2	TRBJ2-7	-	TGTGCCAGCAGGTGGGAGGAGCAGTACTTC	CASRWEEQYF
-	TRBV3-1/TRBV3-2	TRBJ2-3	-	TGTGCCAGCAGCCCTGCCAACGTCCGGGGGAGCACAGATACGCAGTATTTT	CASSPANVRGSTDTQYF
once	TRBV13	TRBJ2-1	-	TGTGCCAGCAGCCCAGGACAGCTGAGCTCCTACAATGAGCAGTTCTTC	CASSPGQLSSYNEQFF
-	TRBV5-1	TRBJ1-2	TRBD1	TGCGCCAGCAGCTTTGGGGACAGGCCGACCGGCTATGGCTACACCTTC	CASSFGDRPTGYGYTF
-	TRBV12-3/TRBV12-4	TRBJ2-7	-	TGTGCCAGCAGTTTTGCAGGTTACGAGCAGTACTTC	CASSFAGYEQYF
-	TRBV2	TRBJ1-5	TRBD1	TGTGCCAGCAGTGAAGCGGGGGGACAGAGTAATCAGCCCCAGCATTTT	CASSEAGGQSNQPQHF
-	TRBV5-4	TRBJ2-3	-	TGTGCCAGCATTCCGGGCGGAACTTCCACAGATACGCAGTATTTT	CASIPGGTSTDTQYF
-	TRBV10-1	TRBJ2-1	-	TGCGCCACCACCGGGCCCGGCCCCGGTGAGCAGTTCTTC	CATTGPGPGEQFF
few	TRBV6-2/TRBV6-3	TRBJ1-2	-	TGTGCCAGCAGCTCCCTCTTGTATGGCTACACCTTC	CASSSLLYGYTF
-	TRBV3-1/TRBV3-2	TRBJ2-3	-	TGTGCCAGCAGCCAAGTCAGAGAGCGCACAGATACGCAGTATTTT	CASSQVRERTDTQYF
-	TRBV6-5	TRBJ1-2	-	TGTGCCAGCAGTTACCGGGACGCACGCTATGGCTACACCTTC	CASSYRDARYGYTF
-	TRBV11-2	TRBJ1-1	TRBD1	TGTGCCAGCAGCTCAACAGGGGGAAAAGCCACTGAAGCTTTCTTT	CASSSTGGKATEAFF
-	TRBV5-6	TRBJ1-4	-	TGTGCCAGCAGCGGCCAGGCTTCAACTAATGAAAAACTGTTTTTT	CASSGQASTNEKLFF
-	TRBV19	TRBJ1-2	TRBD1	TGTGCCAGTAGTAAGGGACAGGGGCTCTATGGCTACACCTTC	CASSKGQGLYGYTF
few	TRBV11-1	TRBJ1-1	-	TGTGCCAGCAGCTTAGAGGCGACTGAAGCTTTCTTT	CASSLEATEAFF
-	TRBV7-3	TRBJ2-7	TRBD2	TGTGCCAGCAGCTTAGGGGGAGGGAATCAACAGTACTTC	CASSLGGGNQQYF
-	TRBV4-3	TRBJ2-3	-	TGCGCCAGCAGCCAAGACGACGGCACAGATACGCAGTATTTT	CASSQDDGTDTQYF
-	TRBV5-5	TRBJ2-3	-	TGTGCCAGCAGCCCCCACCTGGGGTTTGGCGCAGATACGCAGTATTTT	CASSPHLGFGADTQYF
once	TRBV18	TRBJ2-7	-	TGTGCCAGCTCACCGCAGGGTAGTTCTTTCTCCGAGCAGTACTTC	CASSPQGSSFSEQYF
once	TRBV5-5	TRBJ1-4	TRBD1	TGTGCCAGCAGCCCTGCCGGGACAGGGAACGAAAAACTGTTTTTT	CASSPAGTGNEKLFF